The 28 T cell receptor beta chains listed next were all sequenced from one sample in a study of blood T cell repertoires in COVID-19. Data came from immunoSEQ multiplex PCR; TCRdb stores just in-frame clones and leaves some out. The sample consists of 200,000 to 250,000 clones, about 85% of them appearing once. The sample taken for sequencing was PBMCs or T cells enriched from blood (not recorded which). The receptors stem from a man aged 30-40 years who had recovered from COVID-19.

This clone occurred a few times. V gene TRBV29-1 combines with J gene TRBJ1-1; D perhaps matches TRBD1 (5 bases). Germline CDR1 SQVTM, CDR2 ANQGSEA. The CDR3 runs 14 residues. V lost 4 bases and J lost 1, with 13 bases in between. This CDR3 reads CSVVRGTGNTEAFF. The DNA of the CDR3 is TGCAGCGTTGTCCGGGGGACGGGGAACACTGAAGCTTTCTTT.

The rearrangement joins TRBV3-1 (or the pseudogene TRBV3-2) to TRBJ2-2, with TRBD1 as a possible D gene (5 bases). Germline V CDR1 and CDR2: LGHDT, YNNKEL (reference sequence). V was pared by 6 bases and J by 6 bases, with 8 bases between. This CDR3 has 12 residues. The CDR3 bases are TGTGCCAGCAGTAGGGGTCCCGGGGAGCTGTTTTTT. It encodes CASSRGPGELFF.

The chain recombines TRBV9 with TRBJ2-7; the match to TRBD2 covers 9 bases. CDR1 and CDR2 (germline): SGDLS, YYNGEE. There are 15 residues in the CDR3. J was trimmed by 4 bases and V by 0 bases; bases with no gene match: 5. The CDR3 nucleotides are TGTGCCAGCAGCGTAGGGGCTAGCGGGGAATACGAGCAGTACTTC. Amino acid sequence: CASSVGASGEYEQYF.

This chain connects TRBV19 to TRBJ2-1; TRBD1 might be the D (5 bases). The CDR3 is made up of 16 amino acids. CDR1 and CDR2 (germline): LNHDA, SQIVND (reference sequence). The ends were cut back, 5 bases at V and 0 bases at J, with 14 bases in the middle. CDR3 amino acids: CASSLQGPSSYNEQFF. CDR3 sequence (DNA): TGTGCCAGTAGTCTCCAGGGCCCTAGCTCCTACAATGAGCAGTTCTTC.

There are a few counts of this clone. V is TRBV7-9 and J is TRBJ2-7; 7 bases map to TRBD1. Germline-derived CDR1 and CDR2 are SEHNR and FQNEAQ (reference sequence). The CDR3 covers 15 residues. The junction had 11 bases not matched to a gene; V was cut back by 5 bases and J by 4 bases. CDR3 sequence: CASSDPTGVGYEQYF. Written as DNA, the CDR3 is TGTGCCAGCAGCGACCCTACAGGGGTTGGGTACGAGCAGTACTTC.

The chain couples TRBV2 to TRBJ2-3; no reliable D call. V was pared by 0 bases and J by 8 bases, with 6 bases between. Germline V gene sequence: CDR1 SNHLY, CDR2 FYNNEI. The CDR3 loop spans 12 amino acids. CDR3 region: CASSEAVGTQYF. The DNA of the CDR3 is TGTGCCAGCAGTGAAGCGGTCGGTACGCAGTATTTT.

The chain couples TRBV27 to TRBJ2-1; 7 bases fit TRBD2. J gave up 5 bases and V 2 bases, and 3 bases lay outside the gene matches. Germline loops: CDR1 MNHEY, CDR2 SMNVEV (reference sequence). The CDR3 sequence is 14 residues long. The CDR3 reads CASSLGGSNNEQFF. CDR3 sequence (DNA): TGTGCCAGCAGTTTAGGCGGGAGCAACAATGAGCAGTTCTTC.

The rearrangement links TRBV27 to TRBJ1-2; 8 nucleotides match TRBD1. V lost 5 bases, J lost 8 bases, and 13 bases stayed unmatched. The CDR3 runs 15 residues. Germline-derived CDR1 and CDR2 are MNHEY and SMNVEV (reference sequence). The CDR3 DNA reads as TGTGCCAGCAGTCCGAGGACAGGGCAGGTTGGGGGCTACACCTTC. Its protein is CASSPRTGQVGGYTF.

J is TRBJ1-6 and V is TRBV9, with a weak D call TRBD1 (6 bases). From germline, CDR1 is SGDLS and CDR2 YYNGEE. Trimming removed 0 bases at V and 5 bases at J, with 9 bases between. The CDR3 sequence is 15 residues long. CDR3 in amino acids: CASSVGGTNNSPLHF. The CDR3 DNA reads TGTGCCAGCAGCGTAGGAGGGACAAATAATTCACCCCTCCACTTT.

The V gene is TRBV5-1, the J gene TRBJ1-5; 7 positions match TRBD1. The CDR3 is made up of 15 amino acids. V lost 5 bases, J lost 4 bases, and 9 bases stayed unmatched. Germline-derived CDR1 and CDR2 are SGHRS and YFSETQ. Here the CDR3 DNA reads TGCGCCAGCAGTGTCTCCGGACAGGAAAATCAGCCCCAGCATTTT. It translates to CASSVSGQENQPQHF.

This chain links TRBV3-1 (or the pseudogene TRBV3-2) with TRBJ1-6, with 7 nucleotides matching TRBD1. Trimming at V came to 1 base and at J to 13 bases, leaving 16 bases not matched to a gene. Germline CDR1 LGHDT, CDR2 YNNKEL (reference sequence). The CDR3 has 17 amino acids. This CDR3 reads CASSQVYIGQVFFPLHF. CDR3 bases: TGTGCCAGCAGCCAAGTATATATTGGACAGGTGTTTTTTCCCCTCCACTTT.

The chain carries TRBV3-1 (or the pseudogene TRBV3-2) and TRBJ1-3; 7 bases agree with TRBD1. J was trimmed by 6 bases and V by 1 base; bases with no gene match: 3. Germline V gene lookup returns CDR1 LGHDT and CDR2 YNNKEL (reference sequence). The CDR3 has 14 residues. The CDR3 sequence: CASSQGTGVNTIYF. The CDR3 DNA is TGTGCCAGCAGCCAAGGGACAGGCGTAAACACCATATATTTT.

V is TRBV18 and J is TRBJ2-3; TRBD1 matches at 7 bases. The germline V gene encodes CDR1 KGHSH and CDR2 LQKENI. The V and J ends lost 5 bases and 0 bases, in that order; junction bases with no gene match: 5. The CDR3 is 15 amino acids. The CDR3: CASSKRDRSTDTQYF. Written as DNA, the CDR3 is TGTGCCAGCTCAAAACGGGACAGAAGCACAGATACGCAGTATTTT.

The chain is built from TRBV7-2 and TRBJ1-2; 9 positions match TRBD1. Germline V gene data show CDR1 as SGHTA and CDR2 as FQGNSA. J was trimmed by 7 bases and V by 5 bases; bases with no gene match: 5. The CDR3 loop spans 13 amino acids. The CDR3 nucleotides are TGTGCCAGCAGCACACAGGGGGCGCGTGGCTACACCTTC. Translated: CASSTQGARGYTF.

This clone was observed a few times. CDR3 amino acids: CASRRTVLDEQFF. CDR3 bases: TGTGCCAGCAGAAGGACAGTTTTAGATGAGCAGTTCTTC. V is TRBV7-9 and J is TRBJ2-1, with D possibly matching TRBD1 (6 bases). V was pared by 6 bases and J by 8 bases, with 14 bases between. Germline CDR1 and CDR2: SEHNR and FQNEAQ (reference sequence). The CDR3 spans 13 residues.

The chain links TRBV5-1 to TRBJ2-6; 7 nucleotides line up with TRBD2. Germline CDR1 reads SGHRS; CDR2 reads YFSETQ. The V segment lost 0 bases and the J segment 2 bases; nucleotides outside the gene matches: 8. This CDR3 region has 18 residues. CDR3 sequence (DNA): TGCGCCAGCAGCTTGGGGGCTAGCGGACGGACTGGGGCCAACGTCCTGACTTTC. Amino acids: CASSLGASGRTGANVLTF.

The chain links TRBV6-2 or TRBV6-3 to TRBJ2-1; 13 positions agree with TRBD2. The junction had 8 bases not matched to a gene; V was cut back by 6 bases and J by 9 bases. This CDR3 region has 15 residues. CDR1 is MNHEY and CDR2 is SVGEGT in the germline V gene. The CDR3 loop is CASSGAGTSGTEQFF. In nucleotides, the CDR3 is TGTGCCAGCAGCGGCGCCGGGACTAGCGGGACTGAGCAGTTCTTC.

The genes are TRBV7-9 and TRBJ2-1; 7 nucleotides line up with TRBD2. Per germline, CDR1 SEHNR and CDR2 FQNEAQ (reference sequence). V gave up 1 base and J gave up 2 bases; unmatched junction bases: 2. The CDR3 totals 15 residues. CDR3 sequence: CASSLGEGPYNEQFF. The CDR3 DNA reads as TGTGCCAGCAGCTTAGGGGAGGGCCCCTACAATGAGCAGTTCTTC.

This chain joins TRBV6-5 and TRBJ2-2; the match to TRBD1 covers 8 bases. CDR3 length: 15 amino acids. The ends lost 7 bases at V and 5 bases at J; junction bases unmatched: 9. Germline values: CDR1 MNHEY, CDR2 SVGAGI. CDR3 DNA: TGTGCCAGCAAGGAGACAGGGGCGAGGACCGGGGAGCTGTTTTTT. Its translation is CASKETGARTGELFF.

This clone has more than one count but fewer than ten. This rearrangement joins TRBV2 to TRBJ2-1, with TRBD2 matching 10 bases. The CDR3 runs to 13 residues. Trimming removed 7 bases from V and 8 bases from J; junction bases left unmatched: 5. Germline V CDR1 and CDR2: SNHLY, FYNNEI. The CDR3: CASTLAGFYEQFF. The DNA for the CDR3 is TGTGCCAGCACACTAGCGGGGTTCTATGAGCAGTTCTTC.

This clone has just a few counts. Here the CDR3 reads CASSSSGLEETQYF. CDR3 bases: TGCGCCAGCAGCTCATCGGGGTTGGAGGAGACCCAGTACTTC. The rearrangement uses TRBV5-1 and TRBJ2-5; D might be TRBD2 (5 bases). Germline values: CDR1 SGHRS, CDR2 YFSETQ. V was pared by 3 bases and J by 5 bases, with 14 bases between. This CDR3 comprises 14 residues.

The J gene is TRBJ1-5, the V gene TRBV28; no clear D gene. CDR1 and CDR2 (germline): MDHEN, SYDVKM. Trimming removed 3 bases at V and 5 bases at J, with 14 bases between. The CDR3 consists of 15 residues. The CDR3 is CASSLLRRDHQPQHF. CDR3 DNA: TGTGCCAGCAGTTTGCTGAGGCGGGATCATCAGCCCCAGCATTTT.

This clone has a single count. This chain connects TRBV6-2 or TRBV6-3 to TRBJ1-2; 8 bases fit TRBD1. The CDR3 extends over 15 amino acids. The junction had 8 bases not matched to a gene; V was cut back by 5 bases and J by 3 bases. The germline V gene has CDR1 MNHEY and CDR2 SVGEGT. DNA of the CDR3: TGTGCCAGCAGTCTCACCGGACAGGGAGACTATGGCTACACCTTC. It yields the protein CASSLTGQGDYGYTF.

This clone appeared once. For the CDR3, the DNA is TGTGCCAGCAGCTTAACGGGACAGGGGACCTACGAGCAGTACTTC. This translates into CASSLTGQGTYEQYF. The V and J genes are TRBV5-4 and TRBJ2-7; 10 bases agree with TRBD1. The CDR3 loop spans 15 amino acids. V trimming: 2 bases; J trimming: 2 bases; junction bases outside the gene matches: 4. The germline CDR1 and CDR2 sequences are SGHNT and YYREEE (reference sequence).

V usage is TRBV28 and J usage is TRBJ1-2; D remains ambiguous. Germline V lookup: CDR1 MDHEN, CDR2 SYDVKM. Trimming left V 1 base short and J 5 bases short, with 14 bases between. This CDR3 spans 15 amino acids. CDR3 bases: TGTGCCAGCAGTTTATTGAACCCGAGCCTTTATGGCTACACCTTC. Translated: CASSLLNPSLYGYTF.

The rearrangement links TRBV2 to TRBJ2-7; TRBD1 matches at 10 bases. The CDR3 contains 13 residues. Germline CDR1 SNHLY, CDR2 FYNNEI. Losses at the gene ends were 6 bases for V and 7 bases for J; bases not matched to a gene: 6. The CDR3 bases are TGTGCCAGCAGGGGACAGGGGTGGGGAGAGCAGTACTTC. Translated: CASRGQGWGEQYF.

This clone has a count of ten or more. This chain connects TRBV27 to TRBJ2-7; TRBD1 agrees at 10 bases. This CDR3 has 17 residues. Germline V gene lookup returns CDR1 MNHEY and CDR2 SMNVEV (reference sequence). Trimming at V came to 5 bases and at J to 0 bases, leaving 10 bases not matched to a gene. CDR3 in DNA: TGTGCCAGCAGTACCAAGGGGACAGGGGCCCCCTCCTACGAGCAGTACTTC. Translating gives CASSTKGTGAPSYEQYF.

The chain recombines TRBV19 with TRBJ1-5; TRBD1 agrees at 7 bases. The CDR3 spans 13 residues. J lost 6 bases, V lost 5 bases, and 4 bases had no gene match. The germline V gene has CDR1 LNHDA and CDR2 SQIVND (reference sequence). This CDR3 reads CASSEQGSQPQHF. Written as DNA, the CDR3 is TGTGCCAGTAGTGAACAGGGGAGTCAGCCCCAGCATTTT.